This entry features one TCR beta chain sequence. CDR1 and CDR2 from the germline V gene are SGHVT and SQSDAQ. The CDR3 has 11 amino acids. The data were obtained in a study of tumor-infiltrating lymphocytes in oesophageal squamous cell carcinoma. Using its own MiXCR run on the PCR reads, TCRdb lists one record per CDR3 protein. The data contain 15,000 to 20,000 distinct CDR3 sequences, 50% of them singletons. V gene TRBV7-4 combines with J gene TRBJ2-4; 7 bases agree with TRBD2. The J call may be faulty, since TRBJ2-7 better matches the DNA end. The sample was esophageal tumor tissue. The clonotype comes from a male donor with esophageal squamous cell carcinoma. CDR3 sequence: CASGGGDEQYF. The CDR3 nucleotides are TGTGCCAGCGGGGGGGGAGACGAGCAGTACTTC.